The clone carrying this TCR beta chain was counted a few times. The length of the CDR3 is 11 residues. Trimming removed 8 bases at V and 7 bases at J, with 9 bases between. The source of the sample is a study of identical twins. TCRdb processed the 5' RACE reads anew with MiXCR; each CDR3 protein has one entry. The sample has 200,000 to 250,000 distinct CDR3 sequences, 6.5% seen once. The same specimen was also included in a second study, on T cells expressing NK-cell markers.

This TCR was recovered from a young woman in good health. The J gene is TRBJ2-1, the V gene TRBV12-3 or TRBV12-4; perhaps TRBD2 as D (6 bases). Sequencing was done on a sample of CD8+ T cells sorted from blood. The CDR3 here is CASGGWNEQFF. CDR3 bases: TGTGCCAGCGGGGGGTGGAATGAGCAGTTCTTC.